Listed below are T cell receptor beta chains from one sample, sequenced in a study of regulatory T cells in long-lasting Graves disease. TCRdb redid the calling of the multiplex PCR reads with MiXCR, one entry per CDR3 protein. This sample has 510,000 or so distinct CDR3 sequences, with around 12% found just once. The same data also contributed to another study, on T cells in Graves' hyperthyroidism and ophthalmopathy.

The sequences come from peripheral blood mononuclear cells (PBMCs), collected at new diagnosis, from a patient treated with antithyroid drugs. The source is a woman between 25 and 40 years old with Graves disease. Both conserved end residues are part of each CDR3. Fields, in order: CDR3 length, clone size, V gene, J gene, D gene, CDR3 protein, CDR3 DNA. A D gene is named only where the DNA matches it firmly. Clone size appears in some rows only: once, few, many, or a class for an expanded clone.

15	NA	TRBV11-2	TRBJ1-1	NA	CASTPARAGSTEAFF	TGTGCCAGCACCCCCGCCCGGGCAGGGAGTACTGAAGCTTTCTTT
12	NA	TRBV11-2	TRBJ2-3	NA	CASSWWKGWQYF	TGTGCCAGCAGCTGGTGGAAGGGTTGGCAGTATTTT
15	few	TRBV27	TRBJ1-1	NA	CASSISWEQNTEAFF	TGTGCCAGCAGTATCTCCTGGGAACAGAACACTGAAGCTTTCTTT
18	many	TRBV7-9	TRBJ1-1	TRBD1	CASSFPLGQGASPTEAFF	TGTGCCAGCAGCTTTCCCCTTGGCCAGGGGGCCTCTCCCACTGAAGCTTTCTTT
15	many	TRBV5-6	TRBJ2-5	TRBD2	CASSFGLAGGETQYF	TGTGCCAGCAGCTTCGGACTAGCGGGAGGAGAGACCCAGTACTTC
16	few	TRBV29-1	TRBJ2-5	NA	CSVEYAMRAYMETQYF	TGCAGCGTTGAATACGCGATGCGGGCTTATATGGAGACCCAGTACTTC
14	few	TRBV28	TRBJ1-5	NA	CASSLGDLNQPQHF	TGTGCCAGCAGTTTAGGGGACCTCAATCAGCCCCAGCATTTT
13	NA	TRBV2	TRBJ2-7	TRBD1	CASRTGVGYEQYF	TGTGCCAGTCGGACAGGGGTGGGGTACGAGCAGTACTTC
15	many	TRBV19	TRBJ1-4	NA	CASSWGSATNEKLFF	TGTGCCAGTAGTTGGGGGAGCGCAACTAATGAAAAACTGTTTTTT
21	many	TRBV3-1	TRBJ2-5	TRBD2	CASSQALPGTSGRARRETQYF	TGTGCCAGCAGCCAAGCCCTTCCCGGGACTAGCGGGAGGGCTAGGAGGGAGACCCAGTACTTC
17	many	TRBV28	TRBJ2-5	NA	CASSARPLQITQETQYF	TGTGCCAGCAGTGCTAGGCCCTTACAGATAACTCAAGAGACCCAGTACTTC
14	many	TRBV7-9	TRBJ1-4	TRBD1	CASSLWDSNEKLFF	TGTGCCAGCAGCTTGTGGGACAGCAATGAAAAACTGTTTTTT
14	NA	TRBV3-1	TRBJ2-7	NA	CASSQASADYEHYF	TGTGCCAGCAGCCAAGCCAGCGCAGACTACGAGCACTACTTC
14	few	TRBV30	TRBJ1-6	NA	CAWSLGHGNSPLHF	TGTGCCTGGAGCCTGGGACACGGAAATTCACCCCTCCACTTT
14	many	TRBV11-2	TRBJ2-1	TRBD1	CASSGGTGGNEQFF	TGTGCCAGCAGCGGGGGGACAGGGGGCAATGAGCAGTTCTTC
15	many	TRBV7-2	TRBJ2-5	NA	CASSLDWTTQETQYF	TGTGCCAGCAGCTTAGATTGGACTACCCAAGAGACCCAGTACTTC
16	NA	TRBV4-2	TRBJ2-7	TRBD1	CASSQDAGTGSYEQYF	TGTGCCAGCAGCCAAGACGCCGGGACAGGATCCTACGAGCAGTACTTC
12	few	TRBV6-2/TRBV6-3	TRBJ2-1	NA	CASSEPRKEQFF	TGTGCCAGCAGTGAGCCGCGTAAGGAGCAGTTCTTC
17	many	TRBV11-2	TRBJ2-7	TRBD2	CASSLGPLAGGGGEQYF	TGTGCCAGCAGCTTAGGACCCCTAGCGGGAGGAGGGGGCGAGCAGTACTTC
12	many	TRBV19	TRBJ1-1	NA	CASSPIGAEAFF	TGTGCCAGTAGCCCGATTGGGGCTGAAGCTTTCTTT
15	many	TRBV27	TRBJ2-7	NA	CASMRRGASSYEQYF	TGTGCCAGCATGAGGAGGGGGGCCAGCTCCTACGAGCAGTACTTC
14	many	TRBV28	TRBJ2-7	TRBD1	CASSPDRASYEQYF	TGTGCCAGCAGCCCCGACAGGGCCTCCTACGAGCAGTACTTC
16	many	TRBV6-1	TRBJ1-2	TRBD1	CASSQYQGQGNYGYTF	TGTGCCAGCAGTCAATATCAGGGACAGGGTAACTATGGCTACACCTTC
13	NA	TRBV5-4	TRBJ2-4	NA	CASSWAGTLIRYF	TGTGCCAGCAGCTGGGCCGGGACTCTCATTCGGTACTTC
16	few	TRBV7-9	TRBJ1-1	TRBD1	CASSPKGTGINTEAFF	TGTGCCAGCAGCCCTAAAGGGACAGGTATCAACACTGAAGCTTTCTTT
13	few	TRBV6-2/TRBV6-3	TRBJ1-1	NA	CASLETGNTEAFF	TGTGCCAGCTTAGAGACAGGAAACACTGAAGCTTTCTTT
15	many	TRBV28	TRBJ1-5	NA	CASSLVGGGLGPQHF	TGTGCCAGCAGTTTAGTGGGAGGGGGTCTGGGGCCCCAGCATTTT
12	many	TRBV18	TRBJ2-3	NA	CASSPTGDTQYF	TGTGCCAGCTCACCGACGGGAGATACGCAGTATTTT
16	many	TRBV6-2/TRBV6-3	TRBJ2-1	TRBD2	CASSPATSGARWEQFF	TGTGCCAGCAGTCCAGCGACTAGCGGAGCCAGGTGGGAGCAGTTCTTC
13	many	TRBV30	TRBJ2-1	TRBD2	CAWSTGTRDEQFF	TGTGCCTGGAGCACCGGGACTAGGGATGAGCAGTTCTTC
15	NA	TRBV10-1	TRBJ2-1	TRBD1	CASRAGTGGDNEQFF	TGCGCCAGCAGGGCCGGGACAGGGGGGGACAATGAGCAGTTCTTC
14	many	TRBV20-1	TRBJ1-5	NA	CSASRRTDNQPQHF	TGCAGTGCCTCACGGAGAACGGACAATCAGCCCCAGCATTTT
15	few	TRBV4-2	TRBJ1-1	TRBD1	CASSHGQGSSAEAFF	TGTGCCAGCAGCCACGGACAGGGTTCGAGCGCTGAAGCTTTCTTT
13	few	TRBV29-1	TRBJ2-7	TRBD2	CSVGTSGGGEQYF	TGCAGCGTTGGGACTAGTGGGGGAGGCGAGCAGTACTTC
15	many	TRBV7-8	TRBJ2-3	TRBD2	CASSYRLAGVGTQYF	TGTGCCAGCAGCTACAGACTAGCGGGAGTTGGTACGCAGTATTTT
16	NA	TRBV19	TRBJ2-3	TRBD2	CASSIQGAGSTDTQYF	TGTGCCAGTAGTATTCAAGGAGCGGGGAGCACAGATACGCAGTATTTT